These 25 T cell receptor beta chains came from one sample sequenced in a study of blood T cell repertoires in COVID-19 (dated by TCRdb to between 2020 and 2021). Library construction relied on the immunoSEQ multiplex PCR assay. TCRdb provides this immuneACCESS table in a form limited to in-frame rearrangements. Some clones are lacking; in checked studies, under half of them reflect an unresolved V gene, and why the rest are absent is not known. This sample gives under 200,000 clones in total; roughly 83% of them show up just once. Of the sample, 8% to 9.5% is held by the ten largest clones. The sequenced material came from peripheral blood. The receptor set was obtained from a woman over 75 with active or convalescent COVID-19.

V is TRBV30 and J is TRBJ1-1; D remains ambiguous. Trimming shortened V by 3 bases and J by 3 bases, and 2 bases separated the two germline ends. Germline V gene sequence: CDR1 GTSNPN, CDR2 SVGIG (reference sequence). This CDR3 has 10 amino acids. CDR3 loop: CAWSYTEAFF. The CDR3, as DNA: TGTGCCTGGAGCTACACTGAAGCTTTCTTT.

This chain connects TRBV5-5 to TRBJ2-2, with D possibly matching TRBD2 (5 bases). V lost 0 bases, J lost 4 bases, and 7 bases lay in between. Germline CDR1 and CDR2: SGHKS and YYEKEE (reference sequence). This CDR3 is 14 amino acids long. The CDR3 protein is CASSLGGSTGELFF. The CDR3 nucleotides are TGTGCCAGCAGCTTGGGTGGGAGCACCGGGGAGCTGTTTTTT.

The rearrangement links TRBV7-9 to TRBJ1-5, with TRBD1 matching 8 bases. This CDR3 contains 15 residues. V lost 4 bases to trimming and J lost 6 bases; unmatched junction nucleotides: 8. Germline V lookup: CDR1 SEHNR, CDR2 FQNEAQ (reference sequence). The CDR3: CASSSTGVMGQPQHF. DNA of the CDR3: TGTGCCAGCAGCTCGACAGGGGTAATGGGTCAGCCCCAGCATTTT. Complete variable domain (other parts from reference TRBV7-9 and TRBJ1-5): DTGVSQNPRHKITKRGQNVTFRCDPISEHNRLYWYRQTLGQGPEFLTYFQNEAQLEKSRLLSDRFSAERPKGSFSTLEIQRTEQGDSAMYLCASSSTGVMGQPQHFGDGTRLSIL.

This chain uses TRBV19 with TRBJ1-5; D unclear. The CDR3 is 16 amino acids. Trimming removed 1 base at V and 0 bases at J, with 10 bases between. Germline V CDR1 and CDR2: LNHDA, SQIVND (reference sequence). CDR3 protein: CASSIVGLYSNQPQHF. In nucleotides, the CDR3 is TGTGCCAGTAGTATAGTTGGGCTCTATAGCAATCAGCCCCAGCATTTT.

The rearrangement links TRBV9 to TRBJ1-4, with TRBD1 identical over 7 bases. The junction had 9 bases not matched to a gene; V was cut back by 3 bases and J by 4 bases. This CDR3 is 16 amino acids long. In germline, CDR1 is SGDLS, CDR2 YYNGEE. The CDR3 bases are TGTGCCAGCAGCGCAAGGCAGGGACAGAATAATGAAAAACTGTTTTTT. Translated: CASSARQGQNNEKLFF.

Only one count was recorded for this clone. V gene TRBV10-3 combines with J gene TRBJ1-4; 8 bases match TRBD1. Losses at the gene ends were 4 bases for V and 8 bases for J; bases not matched to a gene: 0. In germline, CDR1 is ENHRY, CDR2 SYGVKD. CDR3 length: 12 residues. CDR3: CAISGDREKLFF. Written as DNA, the CDR3 is TGTGCCATCAGTGGGGACAGGGAAAAACTGTTTTTT.

The chain employs TRBV7-8 and TRBJ1-4; D gene ambiguous. The CDR3 sequence is 15 residues long. In germline, CDR1 is SGHVS, CDR2 FQNEAQ. V lost 1 base to trimming and J lost 8 bases, with 14 bases between them. The CDR3 spells CASSLGTAQVEKLFF. The CDR3 coding sequence is TGTGCCAGCAGCTTAGGAACAGCTCAGGTCGAAAAACTGTTTTTT.

This sequence joins TRBV6-6 and TRBJ2-5, with TRBD2 matching 8 bases. Germline V gene data show CDR1 as MNHNY and CDR2 as SVGAGI (reference sequence). With V trimmed by 5 bases and J by 4 bases, 15 bases remained unmatched. This CDR3 is built from 17 residues. In nucleotides, the CDR3 is TGTGCCAGCAGTCCCCTTAGGCAAGGAAGCGGGGGAGAGACCCAGTACTTC. Translation gives CASSPLRQGSGGETQYF.

The chain uses TRBV9 and TRBJ1-4, with unresolved D. Trimming cost V 4 bases and J 8 bases, with 12 bases left between them. The CDR3 is made up of 13 amino acids. In germline, CDR1 is SGDLS, CDR2 YYNGEE. For the CDR3, the DNA is TGTGCCAGCAGCATGGACCCGGGAGAAAAACTGTTTTTT. Translated: CASSMDPGEKLFF. The variable domain in full, with the rest retrieved from reference TRBV9 and TRBJ1-4, is DSGVTQTPKHLITATGQRVTLRCSPRSGDLSVYWYQQSLDQGLQFLIQYYNGEERAKGNILERFSAQQFPDLHSELNLSSLELGDSALYFCASSMDPGEKLFFGSGTQLSVL.

In this sample, this clone turned up once. The V call is TRBV7-9, the J call TRBJ2-1; 8 bases agree with TRBD1. Per the germline V gene, CDR1 is SEHNR and CDR2 is FQNEAQ (reference sequence). Trimming at V came to 4 bases and at J to 8 bases, leaving 10 bases not matched to a gene. There are 15 residues in the CDR3. CDR3 bases: TGTGCCAGCAGCTCCATCCAGGGGGCTAACGATGAGCAGTTCTTC. Protein sequence: CASSSIQGANDEQFF.

J is TRBJ2-3 and V is TRBV9; TRBD2 might be the D (6 bases). The germline V and J ends were trimmed by 4 bases and 3 bases, with 15 bases remaining between them. Germline V gene data show CDR1 as SGDLS and CDR2 as YYNGEE. This CDR3 has 15 amino acids. CDR3 residues: CASSTPVGGTDTQYF. CDR3 in DNA: TGTGCCAGCAGCACCCCTGTCGGGGGAACAGATACGCAGTATTTT.

This chain connects TRBV3-1 (or the pseudogene TRBV3-2) to TRBJ2-3; 10 nucleotides line up with TRBD1. This CDR3 has 15 amino acids. CDR1 and CDR2 from the germline V gene are LGHDT and YNNKEL (reference sequence). Trimming at V came to 4 bases and at J to 5 bases, leaving 6 bases not matched to a gene. The CDR3 loop reads CASSPGTGVIDTQYF. The CDR3 DNA reads TGTGCCAGCAGCCCCGGGACAGGGGTGATAGATACGCAGTATTTT.

This chain uses TRBV7-3 with TRBJ1-1, with a tentative D call TRBD1 (5 bases). V dropped 5 bases and J dropped 2 bases, with 18 bases sitting between them. Germline V gives CDR1 SGHTA, CDR2 FQGTGA. CDR3 length: 16 residues. The CDR3 coding sequence is TGTGCCAGCAGCCCAGGGTCGGTAGGTCCTAACACTGAAGCTTTCTTT. As protein: CASSPGSVGPNTEAFF.

J is TRBJ1-4 and V is TRBV30, with no clear D. V dropped 2 bases and J dropped 7 bases, with 11 bases sitting between them. CDR1 GTSNPN and CDR2 SVGIG come from the germline V gene (reference sequence). The CDR3 extends over 13 amino acids. Here the CDR3 DNA reads TGTGCCTGGAGTCGGGTCCGCGGTGAAAAACTGTTTTTT. The encoded protein is CAWSRVRGEKLFF.

The rearrangement joins TRBV12-3 or TRBV12-4 to TRBJ1-1; TRBD1 is a possible D gene (6 bases). The CDR3 runs 13 residues. V lost 2 bases to trimming and J lost 4 bases, with 8 bases between them. The CDR3 DNA sequence: TGTGCCAGCAGTTTAAACAGGGCCACTGAAGCTTTCTTT. Amino acid sequence: CASSLNRATEAFF.

This CDR3 is CASSQEDGGAYEQYF. The DNA of the CDR3 is TGCGCCAGCAGCCAAGAGGACGGGGGGGCCTACGAGCAGTACTTC. The V and J genes are TRBV4-1 and TRBJ2-7, with 8 bases identical to TRBD2. Per germline, CDR1 MGHRA and CDR2 YSYEKL. The length of the CDR3 is 15 residues. Trimming at V came to 0 bases and at J to 2 bases, leaving 3 bases not matched to a gene.

The chain's CDR3 is CASSLGLAGGFANTGELFF. The CDR3 bases are TGTGCCAGCAGCTTAGGACTAGCGGGGGGCTTCGCGAACACCGGGGAGCTGTTTTTT. The J gene is TRBJ2-2, the V gene TRBV11-3, with 13 bases lining up with TRBD2. Germline V lookup: CDR1 SGHNT, CDR2 YENEEA. The J segment lost 0 bases and the V segment lost 1 base, leaving 5 bases of the junction unmatched. CDR3 length equals 19 residues.

The chain has TRBV6-5 and TRBJ2-1; 10 nucleotides align to TRBD2. With 5 bases clipped from V and 9 bases from J, the junction kept 10 bases outside the gene matches. The CDR3 extends over 15 amino acids. Germline lookup yields CDR1 MNHEY and CDR2 SVGAGI. DNA of the CDR3: TGTGCCAGCAGTACCATAGCGGGGGGTAAGGGTGAGCAGTTCTTC. This translates into CASSTIAGGKGEQFF.

The V and J genes are TRBV11-3 and TRBJ1-2, with a possible D match to TRBD1 (5 bases). The CDR3 loop spans 13 amino acids. V was trimmed by 3 bases and J by 5 bases, leaving 10 bases between them. Looked up from germline, CDR1 is SGHNT and CDR2 is YENEEA. In nucleotides, the CDR3 is TGTGCCAGCAGCTTCGGGGGGAGTTATGGCTACACCTTC. It encodes CASSFGGSYGYTF.

This clone was recorded once. The rearrangement links TRBV3-1 (or the pseudogene TRBV3-2) to TRBJ1-4, with D unresolved. This CDR3 comprises 13 residues. Germline loops: CDR1 LGHDT, CDR2 YNNKEL (reference sequence). The V end lost 5 bases, the J end lost 0 bases, and 4 bases lay between the germline ends. Here the CDR3 reads CASSFTTNEKLFF. CDR3 DNA: TGTGCCAGCAGCTTTACAACTAATGAAAAACTGTTTTTT.

The sample holds one count of this clone. The chain uses TRBV19 and TRBJ1-2; D possibly corresponds to TRBD1 (5 bases). The CDR3 length is 16 residues. CDR1 and CDR2 from the germline V gene are LNHDA and SQIVND (reference sequence). V was shortened by 5 bases and J by 4 bases, with 20 bases between the two germline ends. In DNA, the CDR3 is TGTGCCAGTAGTGGGAGGGACGGGGGAAGGGCCTATGGCTACACCTTC. It yields the protein CASSGRDGGRAYGYTF.

The chain couples TRBV2 to TRBJ1-1; D not certain. Germline-derived CDR1 and CDR2 are SNHLY and FYNNEI. Trimming stripped 7 bases from V and 0 bases from J, with 9 bases between. The CDR3 covers 13 residues. CDR3 sequence: CASNPEMNTEAFF. CDR3 nucleotides: TGTGCCAGCAATCCGGAGATGAACACTGAAGCTTTCTTT. Together with reference TRBV2 and TRBJ1-1, the CDR3 gives the full variable domain: EPEVTQTPSHQVTQMGQEVILRCVPISNHLYFYWYRQILGQKVEFLVSFYNNEISEKSEIFDDQFSVERPDGSNFTLKIRSTKLEDSAMYFCASNPEMNTEAFFGQGTRLTVV.

This chain links TRBV28 with TRBJ1-2; the match to TRBD1 covers 8 bases. V shed 6 bases, J shed 7 bases, and the junction held 13 bases outside the gene matches. Germline CDR1 MDHEN, CDR2 SYDVKM. This CDR3 comprises 15 residues. The CDR3 sequence: CASSSGQASLLGYTF. In DNA, the CDR3 is TGTGCCAGCAGCTCGGGACAGGCCAGCCTCCTTGGCTACACCTTC.

V gene TRBV11-3 combines with J gene TRBJ2-1; D might be TRBD2 (6 bases). CDR1 and CDR2 from the germline V gene are SGHNT and YENEEA. V was cut by 0 bases and J by 6 bases, with 6 bases left in between. The CDR3 runs 13 residues. The CDR3 loop reads CASSLDSGNEQFF. CDR3 nucleotides: TGTGCCAGCAGCTTAGATAGCGGCAATGAGCAGTTCTTC.

This sequence joins TRBV4-3 and TRBJ2-7; TRBD2 aligns across 10 bases. The length of the CDR3 is 16 residues. J gave up 5 bases and V 0 bases, and 7 bases lay outside the gene matches. Per germline, CDR1 LGHNA and CDR2 YSLEER. The CDR3 loop is CASSQDALAGANEQYF. CDR3 coding DNA: TGCGCCAGCAGCCAAGATGCCCTAGCGGGGGCGAACGAGCAGTACTTC.